The T cell receptor (beta chain) described here comes from a study of cytomegalovirus exposure and HLA in healthy donors. Study-wide background: Sequencing of roughly 180 million T cells in an earlier analysis found around 120 million unique TCR beta sequences.

Healthy individuals who donated bone marrow served as the donors. PCR primers comprised 60 Vbeta and 13 Jbeta primers. The data were produced by immunoSEQ multiplex PCR, yet TCRdb's version contains in-frame clones alone and is incomplete. Of fewer than 150,000 clones in the sample, around 72% were seen once. The V segment lost 4 bases and the J segment 2 bases; nucleotides outside the gene matches: 3. CDR3 length: 14 amino acids. Germline V gives CDR1 MNHNS, CDR2 SASEGT. The study, taken as a whole, reports: With DRB1 most and HLA-C fewest, TCR association rates differed between HLA loci in a later analysis. V- and J-gene trimming in TCR beta was tied to a missense DCLRE1C variant by an analysis performed later.

This clone was seen only once. Antigen specificity is unknown. The V gene is TRBV6-1, the J gene TRBJ2-7, with TRBD1 identical over 9 bases. Sequencing used PBMCs. The sequence was obtained from a human donor in good health. CDR3 sequence: CASSVGTGTYEQYF. DNA for the CDR3: TGTGCCAGCAGTGTCGGGACAGGGACCTACGAGCAGTACTTC.